What follows describes a single T cell receptor beta chain. It has no known antigen specificity. Within one base of it there is no much larger clone, and no base qualities were kept. The data belong to a study of shared clonotypes between healthy human individuals (dated by TCRdb to 2019 to 2021). In terms of the full investigation: A few men and a couple of women, aged 18 to 49 years, made up the cohort. For each donor, three plates each were used for CD4 naive and CD4 memory, two plates were used for CD8 naive, and one plate was used for CD8 memory. Each donor's leukapheresis produced roughly between about 0.8 and 8.9 billion PBMCs. To increase sequencing depth and limit assay-specific biases, different laboratories used diverse techniques to prepare libraries and sequence TCR repertoires. Blood TCR repertoires of 5 or 6 healthy adults were deeply sequenced to estimate repertoire size and the extent of clonotype sharing between individuals. The research as a whole found: Incomplete sequencing was indicated by rarefaction of sorted-subset datasets, despite the large sequencing depth. Sampling was restricted to blood, and TCR repertoires in tissues likely differ from the TCR repertoires found in blood. Naive subsets generally had larger estimated clonotype richness than memory subsets. The small number of donors limited the genetic and exposure-history diversity represented. Pairwise subsampling indicated that sequencing depth was expected to affect the degree of clonotype sharing among donors. About 4.5% of naive CD4, 3.5% of naive CD8, roughly 2.5% of memory CD4, and around 0.4% of memory CD8 clonotypes were shared across a few donors. Higher generation probabilities were observed for clonotypes shared by all four sorted-subset donors than for non-shared clonotypes.

TCR CDR3 regions were amplified from genomic DNA by multiplex PCR using the deep immunoSEQ assay. Genomic DNA extracted from each cell subset was distributed evenly over all wells of several immunoSEQ 96-well plates, and each plate served as one replicate. For sorted subsets, each replicate PCR was loaded with approximately 0.2 ug genomic DNA, equivalent to about 30,000 T cell genomes. Purified libraries were quantified with a Qubit 3.0 fluorometer, sized on a Bioanalyzer 2100, and re-quantified with the KAPA Library Quantification kit. Each immunoSEQ 96-well plate was sequenced on its own single-read 150-cycle Illumina NextSeq 550 flow cell. The original pipeline was this. Because the immunoSEQ output included only junctional sequences and no quality scores, the filtering could not be the same as the filtering used for full-length reads. Sequences were annotated with PyIR, a Python wrapper for IgBLAST v1.9, using IMGT germline references to assign V/J genes and CDR3. Any read was removed if the V/J assignment was weak (E-value above 1e-6), the CDR3 was missing, or the read contained stop codons, out-of-frame junctions, or ambiguous translated residues. A V3J clonotype was defined by an identical inferred V gene, J gene, and CDR3 amino acid sequence. Percentage overlap between repertoires was computed as shared unique clonotypes divided by the size of the smaller repertoire. Richness of each repertoire was evaluated using RTK rarefaction, the Chao1 estimator, and Recon v2.1 estimates of unobserved clonotypes. OLGA was used to compute generation probabilities for all TCRbeta clonotypes that the gDNA method yielded from a few donors. This immuneACCESS table, as held by TCRdb, lists in-frame sequences with V and J called but not all clones. Of the missing ones, under half trace to an unresolved V gene in checked studies; the others have no known cause. That table is the source of V, J and clone size, and D and trimming were worked out from the DNA. This sample comprises around 2.1 million clones, under 97% of them detected only once. Together, the top ten hold around 0.13% of the sample.

The donors were healthy, HIV-negative adults who had no recently reported acute infections or vaccinations. Only Caucasian adults living in Nashville, Tennessee, USA were represented among the donors. Magnetic negative selection was used to enrich CD4+ T cells, after which naive cells were positively selected on CD45RA and the negative fraction became the memory subset. After blood collection by leukapheresis, PBMCs were isolated using Ficoll-Histopaque density gradient centrifugation and then cryopreserved in the vapor phase of liquid nitrogen. Analytical flow cytometry was used to check the purity and quantity of each magnetically sorted T cell population. From each sorted fraction, genomic DNA was isolated and quantified by UV absorbance on a Nanodrop 2000c. The germline V gene supplies CDR1 SGHRS and CDR2 YFSETQ. The CDR3 contains 16 residues, cysteine and phenylalanine counted. Kept here is only the CDR3 DNA, which spans 48 bases and is read in frame from base 1. Ends trimmed: V by 0 bases, J by 0 bases; bases unmatched to a gene: 3.

The clonotype comes from a man aged 18 to 35 in good health. The receptor chain draws on TRBV5-1 and TRBJ1-3; TRBD1 lines up with 7 middle nucleotides. Sample: naive CD4+ T cells sorted from blood. What this sample's cell subset or site label stands for: CD45RA+ positively selected. The CDR3 reads as follows: CASSLGGQRSGNTIYF. The DNA sequence is as follows: TGCGCCAGCAGCTTGGGGGGACAGCGCTCTGGAAACACCATATATTTT.